The next 25 T cell receptor beta chains were all read from a single sample in a study of technical replicates of blood from a few donors. Profiling relied on immunoSEQ multiplex PCR, and the TCRdb table lists in-frame clones only, not all of them. Here the sample spans 95,000 to 100,000 clones, nearly 97% being singletons. The sequencing input was T cells isolated from PBMCs. These receptors were taken from a human donor in good health.

This sequence joins TRBV18 and TRBJ1-1; 8 bases map to TRBD1. The CDR3 is 14 residues long. V dropped 2 bases and J dropped 5; count of bases not matched to a gene: 4. From germline, CDR1 is KGHSH and CDR2 LQKENI. The CDR3 DNA reads TGTGCCAGCTCACCAACCCAGGGGGCAACTGAAGCTTTCTTT. Translating gives CASSPTQGATEAFF.

This chain uses TRBV7-9 with TRBJ2-5; D is perhaps TRBD2 (6 bases). Trimming cost V 5 bases and J 2 bases, with 15 bases left between them. From germline, CDR1 is SEHNR and CDR2 FQNEAQ (reference sequence). This CDR3 spans 15 amino acids. CDR3 residues: CASSPTLSGQETQYF. The CDR3 coding sequence is TGTGCCAGCAGCCCCACCCTGAGCGGGCAAGAGACCCAGTACTTC.

This chain links TRBV6-6 with TRBJ2-1, with 11 bases identical to TRBD1. The J segment lost 10 bases and the V segment lost 2 bases, leaving 10 bases of the junction unmatched. Germline V gene sequence: CDR1 MNHNY, CDR2 SVGAGI (reference sequence). The CDR3 contains 16 residues. This CDR3 is CASSYPRDRGGREQFF. For the CDR3, the DNA is TGTGCCAGCAGTTACCCCCGGGACAGGGGGGGTCGGGAGCAGTTCTTC.

This chain's CDR3 is CASSLTRGNTGELFF. The CDR3 nucleotides are TGTGCCAGCAGCTTAACCCGAGGGAACACCGGGGAGCTGTTTTTT. V is TRBV7-6 and J is TRBJ2-2; D gene ambiguous. The CDR3 totals 15 residues. Between the trimmed V and J ends, which lost 2 bases and 1 base, there was a span of 8 bases. The germline V gene encodes CDR1 SGHVS and CDR2 FNYEAQ.

A single count supports this clone. The chain combines TRBV5-1 with TRBJ2-7, with 15 bases matching TRBD2. Germline V gene lookup returns CDR1 SGHRS and CDR2 YFSETQ. There are 17 residues in the CDR3. Germline trimming cut 0 bases from V and 2 bases from J; bases unmatched to any gene: 3. The CDR3 coding sequence is TGCGCCAGCAGCTTGGCTGGACTAGCGGGAGGGACCTACGAGCAGTACTTC. It encodes CASSLAGLAGGTYEQYF.

The chain employs TRBV30 and TRBJ2-3; 12 bases line up with TRBD2. The junction had 2 bases not matched to a gene; V was cut back by 4 bases and J by 3 bases. From germline, CDR1 is GTSNPN and CDR2 SVGIG (reference sequence). This CDR3 region has 14 residues. The CDR3 DNA follows: TGTGCCTGGACTAGCGGGGGGGCAACAGATACGCAGTATTTT. Translating it yields CAWTSGGATDTQYF. Complete variable domain (other parts from reference TRBV30 and TRBJ2-3): SQTIHQWPATLVQPVGSPLSLECTVEGTSNPNLYWYRQAAGRGLQLLFYSVGIGQISSEVPQNLSASRPQDRQFILSSKKLLLSDSGFYLCAWTSGGATDTQYFGPGTRLTVL.

This chain connects TRBV29-1 to TRBJ2-1; D is perhaps TRBD1 (6 bases). V lost 4 bases, J lost 7 bases, and 17 bases lay in between. From germline, CDR1 is SQVTM and CDR2 ANQGSEA. This CDR3 has 14 amino acids. The CDR3 DNA reads TGCAGCGTTGCCCATAAACGGGACATAAATGAGCAGTTCTTC. This encodes CSVAHKRDINEQFF.

V usage is TRBV6-5 and J usage is TRBJ1-1, with 9 bases identical to TRBD1. Germline-derived CDR1 and CDR2 are MNHEY and SVGAGI. J was trimmed by 3 bases and V by 4 bases; bases with no gene match: 9. This CDR3 has 16 residues. In DNA, the CDR3 is TGTGCCAGCAGTTCGGACAGGGGCGAGAGGGACACTGAAGCTTTCTTT. Its protein is CASSSDRGERDTEAFF.

The chain recombines TRBV19 with TRBJ2-7; the D gene is possibly TRBD1 (6 bases). CDR1 is LNHDA, CDR2 SQIVND, per germline (reference sequence). The CDR3 totals 13 residues. V was shortened by 3 bases and J by 5 bases, with 11 bases between the two germline ends. This CDR3 is CASSIGQGNEQYF. The CDR3 nucleotides are TGTGCCAGTAGTATTGGGCAGGGGAACGAGCAGTACTTC.

The rearrangement uses TRBV7-8 and TRBJ2-3; 11 bases match TRBD2. From germline, CDR1 is SGHVS and CDR2 FQNEAQ. The CDR3 is made up of 14 amino acids. The junction had 5 bases not matched to a gene; V was cut back by 6 bases and J by 6 bases. The CDR3 loop reads CASRNVAGGDTQYF. Written as DNA, the CDR3 is TGTGCCAGCAGGAATGTAGCGGGGGGGGATACGCAGTATTTT. The variable domain in full, with the rest retrieved from reference TRBV7-8 and TRBJ2-3, is GAGVSQSPRYKVAKRGQDVALRCDPISGHVSLFWYQQALGQGPEFLTYFQNEAQLDKSGLPSDRFFAERPEGSVSTLKIQRTQQEDSAVYLCASRNVAGGDTQYFGPGTRLTVL.

This chain joins TRBV30 and TRBJ2-7; 10 nucleotides line up with TRBD1. After removal of 3 bases from V and 0 bases from J, the junction contained 2 bases not matched to a gene. Germline CDR1 GTSNPN, CDR2 SVGIG (reference sequence). The CDR3 is 14 amino acids. The CDR3 sequence: CAWRGQGSSYEQYF. CDR3 bases: TGTGCCTGGAGGGGACAGGGGAGCTCCTACGAGCAGTACTTC. The full variable domain, in which reference TRBV30 and TRBJ2-7 provide the parts outside the CDR3, is SQTIHQWPATLVQPVGSPLSLECTVEGTSNPNLYWYRQAAGRGLQLLFYSVGIGQISSEVPQNLSASRPQDRQFILSSKKLLLSDSGFYLCAWRGQGSSYEQYFGPGTRLTVT.

This clone has a single count. The rearrangement links TRBV18 to TRBJ1-1; D might be TRBD1 (5 bases). This CDR3 has 14 residues. Germline lookup yields CDR1 KGHSH and CDR2 LQKENI. V lost 2 bases, J lost 6 bases, and 13 bases lay in between. CDR3 loop: CASSPGFPRAEAFF. The DNA for the CDR3 is TGTGCCAGCTCACCAGGGTTCCCCAGGGCTGAAGCTTTCTTT.

This chain connects TRBV29-1 to TRBJ2-3; D possibly corresponds to TRBD2 (7 bases). The CDR3 is 13 residues long. Germline V gene lookup returns CDR1 SQVTM and CDR2 ANQGSEA. V was pared by 6 bases and J by 1 base, with 11 bases between. This CDR3 is CSVGGGGTDTQYF. CDR3 nucleotide sequence: TGCAGCGTCGGCGGGGGCGGCACAGATACGCAGTATTTT.

V and J are TRBV2 and TRBJ2-5; 9 bases line up with TRBD1. The germline V gene has CDR1 SNHLY and CDR2 FYNNEI. V shed 5 bases, J shed 5 bases, and the junction held 9 bases outside the gene matches. The CDR3 sequence is 15 residues long. The CDR3 spells CASSFGQGSIETQYF. The CDR3 DNA reads as TGTGCCAGCAGTTTCGGACAGGGGAGTATTGAGACCCAGTACTTC. Using reference TRBV2 and TRBJ2-5 for the parts outside the CDR3, the full variable domain is EPEVTQTPSHQVTQMGQEVILRCVPISNHLYFYWYRQILGQKVEFLVSFYNNEISEKSEIFDDQFSVERPDGSNFTLKIRSTKLEDSAMYFCASSFGQGSIETQYFGPGTRLLVL.

The count of this clone is one. The chain employs TRBV5-1 and TRBJ2-5, with unresolved D. V lost 7 bases, J lost 2 bases, and 12 bases lay in between. The CDR3 length is 13 residues. The germline CDR1 and CDR2 sequences are SGHRS and YFSETQ. CDR3 sequence: CASGGQQQETQYF. CDR3 DNA sequence: TGCGCCAGCGGTGGGCAGCAGCAAGAGACCCAGTACTTC.

The V gene is TRBV6-6, the J gene TRBJ1-2; no clear D. V was pared by 1 base and J by 6 bases, with 12 bases between. CDR1 and CDR2 (germline): MNHNY, SVGAGI (reference sequence). CDR3 size: 14 residues. This CDR3 is CASSYFRGGDGYTF. The CDR3 bases are TGTGCCAGCAGTTACTTCCGTGGCGGGGATGGCTACACCTTC.

The chain employs TRBV7-9 and TRBJ1-5; 8 positions match TRBD1. The germline CDR1 and CDR2 sequences are SEHNR and FQNEAQ (reference sequence). Trimming removed 5 bases from V and 6 bases from J; junction bases left unmatched: 6. The CDR3 loop spans 14 amino acids. This chain's CDR3 is CASSTQGAGQPQHF. CDR3 DNA sequence: TGTGCCAGCAGCACCCAGGGGGCCGGTCAGCCCCAGCATTTT. Based on the CDR3 plus reference TRBV7-9 and TRBJ1-5, the full variable domain is DTGVSQNPRHKITKRGQNVTFRCDPISEHNRLYWYRQTLGQGPEFLTYFQNEAQLEKSRLLSDRFSAERPKGSFSTLEIQRTEQGDSAMYLCASSTQGAGQPQHFGDGTRLSIL.

The chain combines TRBV4-2 with TRBJ1-2, with D possibly TRBD1 on 5 matching bases. CDR1 and CDR2 from the germline V gene are LGHNA and YNFKEQ. V lost 0 bases, J lost 4 bases, and 18 bases lay in between. The CDR3 totals 17 residues. Here the CDR3 DNA reads TGTGCCAGCAGCCAAGACAGGCGGGACCTCGAGCCCTATGGCTACACCTTC. Its protein is CASSQDRRDLEPYGYTF.

This chain's CDR3 is CASSLPGLAASTDTQYF. The CDR3, as DNA: TGTGCCAGCAGCTTACCTGGACTAGCGGCTAGCACAGATACGCAGTATTTT. The V call is TRBV5-8, the J call TRBJ2-3; 10 bases are a match to TRBD2. The J segment lost 0 bases and the V segment lost 2 bases, leaving 6 bases of the junction unmatched. The CDR3 sequence is 17 residues long. Germline CDR1 and CDR2: SGHTS and YDEGEE.

The V and J genes are TRBV5-4 and TRBJ2-7; a weak D match, TRBD1 (6 bases). With 0 bases removed from V and 9 bases from J, the gap between germline ends came to 16 bases. CDR3 length: 14 residues. The V gene's germline CDR1 is SGHNT and CDR2 YYREEE (reference sequence). The CDR3 loop reads CASSLDRVSQGQYF. Written as DNA, the CDR3 is TGTGCCAGCAGCTTGGATCGGGTATCACAGGGGCAGTACTTC.

Points on this clone: An end of the junction differs from the germline gene, which may be a read error. This chain links TRBV6-5 with TRBJ2-1, with 11 bases aligning to TRBD2. CDR3 length: 13 residues. CDR1 MNHEY and CDR2 SVGAGI come from the germline V gene. CDR3 in amino acids: CASSGLLAGDRIF. CDR3 DNA sequence: TGTGCCAGCAGTGGATTACTAGCGGGAGATCGCATCTTC.

The genes are TRBV5-1 and TRBJ2-2; perhaps TRBD2 as D (6 bases). The CDR3 length is 15 residues. Germline-derived CDR1 and CDR2 are SGHRS and YFSETQ. Trimming removed 4 bases at V and 7 bases at J, with 17 bases between. The CDR3 DNA is TGCGCCAGCAGCGACCCGGACTATCCCATCGGGGAGCTGTTTTTT. Protein sequence: CASSDPDYPIGELFF.

This CDR3 reads CASSFGTGRVEQFF. The DNA for the CDR3 is TGCGCCAGCAGCTTCGGGACAGGGAGGGTTGAGCAGTTCTTC. The gene calls are TRBV5-1 and TRBJ2-1; TRBD1 agrees at 9 bases. The germline CDR1 and CDR2 sequences are SGHRS and YFSETQ. J lost 9 bases, V lost 2 bases, and 6 bases had no gene match. The CDR3 has 14 amino acids.

The V gene is TRBV5-5, the J gene TRBJ2-2; 10 bases are a match to TRBD1. CDR1 is SGHKS and CDR2 is YYEKEE in the germline V gene (reference sequence). The CDR3 runs to 16 residues. Trimming took 0 bases from V and 6 from J; bases not matched to a gene: 5. DNA of the CDR3: TGTGCCAGCAGCTTGGGACAGGGGGCGTTTGCCGGGGAGCTGTTTTTT. Its translation is CASSLGQGAFAGELFF.

The chain is built from TRBV14 and TRBJ1-5, with D uncertain. This CDR3 spans 17 amino acids. V was cut by 0 bases and J by 5 bases, with 17 bases left in between. Germline assignment: CDR1 SGHDN and CDR2 FVKESK. CDR3 nucleotides: TGTGCCAGCAGCCAAGATAGGTGGGCCCAGAGTCATCAGCCCCAGCATTTT. It encodes CASSQDRWAQSHQPQHF.